This T cell receptor beta chain was recovered during a study of blood T cell repertoires in COVID-19. Overall study: PBMCs, B-cell-depleted T cells, or T cells were the source of the cDNA or gDNA that made up the material.

Method: immunoSEQ multiplex PCR; TCRdb's copy keeps in-frame clones and lacks some. This sample has some 150,000 clones, with 84% found just once. V gave up 3 bases and J gave up 1 base, with 6 bases separating them. This CDR3 contains 13 residues. CDR1 is LNHDA, CDR2 SQIVND, per germline (reference sequence). The genes are TRBV19 and TRBJ1-1; D gene ambiguous. Sequencing was carried out using peripheral blood. This receptor was taken from a human donor in a cohort sampled during active COVID-19. CDR3 bases: TGTGCCAGTAGTATGAGACAGAACACTGAAGCTTTCTTT. Its translation is CASSMRQNTEAFF.